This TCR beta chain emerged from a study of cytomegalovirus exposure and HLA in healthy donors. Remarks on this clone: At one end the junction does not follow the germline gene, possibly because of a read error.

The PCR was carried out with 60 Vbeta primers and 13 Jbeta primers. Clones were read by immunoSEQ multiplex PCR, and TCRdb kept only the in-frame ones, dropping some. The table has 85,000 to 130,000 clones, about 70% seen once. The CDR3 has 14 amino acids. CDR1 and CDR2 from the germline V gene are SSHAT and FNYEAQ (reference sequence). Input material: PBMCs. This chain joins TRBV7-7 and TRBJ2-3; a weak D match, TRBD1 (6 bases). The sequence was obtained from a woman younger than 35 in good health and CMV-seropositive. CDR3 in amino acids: CASSLRAGADTQYF. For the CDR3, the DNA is TGTGCTAGCAGTCTACGAGCAGGGGCAGATACGCAGTATTTT.